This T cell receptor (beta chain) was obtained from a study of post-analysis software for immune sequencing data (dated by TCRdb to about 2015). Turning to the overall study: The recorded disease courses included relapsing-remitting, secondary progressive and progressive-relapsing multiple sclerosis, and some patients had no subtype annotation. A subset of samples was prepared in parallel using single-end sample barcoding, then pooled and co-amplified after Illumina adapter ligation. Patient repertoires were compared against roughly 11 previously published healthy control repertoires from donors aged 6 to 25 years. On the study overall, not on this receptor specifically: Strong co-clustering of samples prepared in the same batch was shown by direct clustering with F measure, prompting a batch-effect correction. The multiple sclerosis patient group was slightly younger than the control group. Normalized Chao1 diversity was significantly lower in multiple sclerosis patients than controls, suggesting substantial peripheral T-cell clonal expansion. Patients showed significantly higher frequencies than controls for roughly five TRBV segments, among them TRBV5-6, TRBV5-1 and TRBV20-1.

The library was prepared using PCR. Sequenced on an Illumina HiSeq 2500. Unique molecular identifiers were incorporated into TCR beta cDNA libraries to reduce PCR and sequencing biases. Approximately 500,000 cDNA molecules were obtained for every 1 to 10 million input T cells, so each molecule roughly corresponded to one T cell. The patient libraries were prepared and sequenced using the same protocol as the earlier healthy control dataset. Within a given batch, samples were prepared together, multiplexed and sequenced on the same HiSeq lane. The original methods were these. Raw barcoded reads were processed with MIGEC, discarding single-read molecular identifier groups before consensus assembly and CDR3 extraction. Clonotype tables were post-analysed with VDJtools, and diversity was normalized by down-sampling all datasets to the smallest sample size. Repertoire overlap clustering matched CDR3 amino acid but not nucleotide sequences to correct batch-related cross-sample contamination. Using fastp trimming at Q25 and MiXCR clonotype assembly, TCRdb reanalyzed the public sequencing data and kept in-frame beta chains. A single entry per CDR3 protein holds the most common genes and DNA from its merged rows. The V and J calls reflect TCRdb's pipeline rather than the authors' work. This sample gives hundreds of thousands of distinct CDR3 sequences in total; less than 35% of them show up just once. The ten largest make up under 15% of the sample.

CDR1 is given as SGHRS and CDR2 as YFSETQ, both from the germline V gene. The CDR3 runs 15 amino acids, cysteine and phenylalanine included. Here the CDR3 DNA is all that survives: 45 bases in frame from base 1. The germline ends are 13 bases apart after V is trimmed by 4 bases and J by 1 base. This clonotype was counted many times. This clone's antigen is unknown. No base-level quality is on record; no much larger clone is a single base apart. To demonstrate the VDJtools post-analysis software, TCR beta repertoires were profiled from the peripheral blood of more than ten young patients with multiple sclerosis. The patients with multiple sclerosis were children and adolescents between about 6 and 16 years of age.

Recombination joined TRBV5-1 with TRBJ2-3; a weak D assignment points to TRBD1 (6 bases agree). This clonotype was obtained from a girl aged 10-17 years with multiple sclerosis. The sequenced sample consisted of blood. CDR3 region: CASSRRDTGTDTQYF. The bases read TGCGCCAGCAGCCGACGGGACACAGGCACAGATACGCAGTATTTT.